Below are 9 T cell receptor beta chains sequenced from a single sample in a study of identical twins. MiXCR was run by TCRdb on the 5' RACE reads, yielding one entry per CDR3 protein. The sample gives 500,000 or so distinct CDR3 sequences, 12% to 15% of which show up once; about 0.52% is in the top ten. These data were likewise used in another study, on yellow fever vaccine responses in identical twins.

Specimen: CD4+ T cells sorted from blood. The receptors derive from a woman between 18 and 29 years old in good health.

This chain connects TRBV7-2 to TRBJ2-3; 12 bases are a match to TRBD2. Germline V lookup: CDR1 SGHTA, CDR2 FQGNSA. V lost 4 bases and J lost 6; bases outside the gene matches: 5. The CDR3 covers 15 residues. In DNA, the CDR3 is TGTGCCAGCAGCTGGGGACTAGCGGGTTCGGATACGCAGTATTTT. It specifies CASSWGLAGSDTQYF.

The gene calls are TRBV10-3 and TRBJ1-2, with 8 bases identical to TRBD1. Germline CDR1 reads ENHRY; CDR2 reads SYGVKD. V lost 2 bases, J lost 4 bases, and 0 bases stayed unmatched. CDR3 length equals 13 residues. CDR3 DNA sequence: TGTGCCATCAGTGAGGACAGGGGCTATGGCTACACCTTC. Its translation: CAISEDRGYGYTF.

This clonotype has only a few counts. J is TRBJ2-5 and V is TRBV12-3 or TRBV12-4; 9 bases map to TRBD2. The length of the CDR3 is 15 residues. The V segment lost 8 bases and the J segment 1 base; nucleotides outside the gene matches: 8. CDR3 nucleotide sequence: TGTGCCAGCGGGCAGACTAGCGGACGCCAAGAGACCCAGTACTTC. Protein sequence: CASGQTSGRQETQYF.

The rearrangement joins TRBV20-1 to TRBJ2-3; 7 positions match TRBD1. The CDR3 is 14 amino acids. The germline V gene has CDR1 DFQATT and CDR2 SNEGSKA (reference sequence). J lost 9 bases, V lost 5 bases, and 14 bases had no gene match. CDR3 sequence: CSAYRQGGTGTQYF. The CDR3 DNA reads TGCAGTGCTTACAGACAGGGTGGCACAGGAACGCAGTATTTT.

This clonotype has more than one count but fewer than ten. The CDR3 DNA follows: TGTGCCAGCTCCGAGGGACTAGCGGGGGGGGTAAACATTCAGTACTTC. The encoded protein is CASSEGLAGGVNIQYF. This rearrangement joins TRBV6-1 to TRBJ2-4, with TRBD2 matching over 16 bases. The V gene's germline CDR1 is MNHNS and CDR2 SASEGT. This CDR3 spans 16 amino acids. Trimming at V came to 8 bases and at J to 6 bases, leaving 7 bases not matched to a gene.

This clonotype came up a few times. The V call is TRBV12-3 or TRBV12-4, the J call TRBJ2-7; 7 bases fit TRBD2. The V gene end was trimmed by 2 bases and the J gene end by 3 bases; junction bases not matched to a gene: 4. The CDR3 runs 14 residues. CDR3 sequence reads: CASSLKASGYEQYF. Here the CDR3 DNA reads TGTGCCAGCAGTTTAAAGGCTAGCGGCTACGAGCAGTACTTC.

This clonotype was detected many times. The genes are TRBV12-3 or TRBV12-4 and TRBJ2-7, with 7 bases that match TRBD1. The CDR3 is 14 residues long. V lost 7 bases and J lost 2; bases outside the gene matches: 8. DNA for the CDR3: TGTGCCAGCACCCCAGGGACAGCAACCTACGAGCAGTACTTC. Its protein is CASTPGTATYEQYF.

The V call is TRBV5-5, the J call TRBJ2-6, with 8 bases identical to TRBD1. Germline assignment: CDR1 SGHKS and CDR2 YYEKEE (reference sequence). The CDR3 contains 18 residues. Trimming cost V 2 bases and J 1 base; bases outside gene matches: 8. The CDR3 DNA sequence: TGTGCCAGCAGCTTCTGGAGACAGGGGAGGTCTGGGGCCAACGTCCTGACTTTC. It translates to CASSFWRQGRSGANVLTF.

This clonotype appeared a few times. The chain is built from TRBV11-1 and TRBJ2-7; 14 bases match TRBD2. Unmatched junction bases numbered 7, after V lost 0 bases and J lost 3 bases. The CDR3 covers 18 residues. Germline CDR1 is SGHAT and CDR2 is FQDESV (reference sequence). The CDR3 DNA follows: TGTGCCAGCAGCTTAGCCCCTGGACTAGCGGGAGGAGGCTACGAGCAGTACTTC. This translates into CASSLAPGLAGGGYEQYF.